The 24 T cell receptor beta chains in this list originate from one sample, sequenced in a study of blood T cell repertoires in COVID-19. Sequencing used immunoSEQ multiplex PCR; TCRdb keeps in-frame clones, though not all of them. The sample yields 250,000 to 300,000 clones, roughly 86% seen once. Sequencing was done on a sample of peripheral blood. The receptors here all came from a man aged 18 to 29 with active or convalescent COVID-19.

V gene TRBV18 combines with J gene TRBJ2-7, with D hard to call. The CDR3 totals 14 residues. CDR1 KGHSH and CDR2 LQKENI come from the germline V gene. The V end lost 3 bases, the J end lost 2 bases, and 11 bases lay between the germline ends. This chain's CDR3 is CASSPGNLPYEQYF. The CDR3 nucleotides read TGTGCCAGCTCACCGGGCAACCTACCCTACGAGCAGTACTTC.

The chain couples TRBV9 to TRBJ1-4; a possible D gene is TRBD1 (6 bases). CDR1 and CDR2 (germline): SGDLS, YYNGEE. V shed 2 bases and J shed 7 bases, with 15 bases lying between them. CDR3 length: 15 residues. The CDR3 region is CASSVTGWGTEKLFF. For the CDR3, the DNA is TGTGCCAGCAGCGTTACAGGGTGGGGGACTGAAAAACTGTTTTTT.

The rearrangement uses TRBV24-1 and TRBJ2-1; possibly TRBD1 for D (6 bases). The CDR3 contains 11 residues. Per germline, CDR1 KGHDR and CDR2 SFDVKD. The V and J ends lost 9 bases and 9 bases respectively, with 11 bases between them. CDR3 sequence: CATERDTEQFF. The CDR3, as DNA: TGTGCCACCGAAAGGGACACTGAGCAGTTCTTC.

The rearrangement joins TRBV3-1 (or the pseudogene TRBV3-2) to TRBJ1-2; no clear D gene. Germline values: CDR1 LGHDT, CDR2 YNNKEL (reference sequence). V was cut by 0 bases and J by 3 bases, with 8 bases left in between. This CDR3 spans 14 amino acids. In DNA form, the CDR3 reads TGTGCCAGCAGCCAAGAGGGAGCCCACTATGGCTACACCTTC. Translated: CASSQEGAHYGYTF.

This clone was counted between two and nine times. V and J are TRBV28 and TRBJ1-2; 8 nucleotides align to TRBD1. The CDR3 contains 15 residues. Trimming cost V 5 bases and J 5 bases; bases outside gene matches: 10. The germline V gene has CDR1 MDHEN and CDR2 SYDVKM. CDR3 bases: TGTGCCAGCAGTGATCCGGCGACAGGGGTTTATGGCTACACCTTC. It specifies CASSDPATGVYGYTF.

V usage is TRBV18 and J usage is TRBJ2-3, with 7 bases identical to TRBD1. The CDR3 loop spans 18 amino acids. Germline-derived CDR1 and CDR2 are KGHSH and LQKENI. With V trimmed by 2 bases and J by 2 bases, 13 bases remained unmatched. As DNA, the CDR3 is TGTGCCAGCTCACCATACCCCATGGACAGGTTCCACACAGATACGCAGTATTTT. It translates to CASSPYPMDRFHTDTQYF.

This rearrangement joins TRBV9 to TRBJ2-6; the match to TRBD2 covers 7 bases. The CDR3 consists of 14 residues. CDR1 and CDR2 from the germline V gene are SGDLS and YYNGEE. J was trimmed by 5 bases and V by 3 bases; bases with no gene match: 2. DNA for the CDR3: TGTGCCAGCAGCGGAGCGGGAAGGGCCAACGTCCTGACTTTC. As protein: CASSGAGRANVLTF.

This chain joins TRBV6-6 and TRBJ2-1, with TRBD2 matching over 8 bases. The CDR3 consists of 14 residues. After removal of 2 bases from V and 7 bases from J, the junction contained 4 bases not matched to a gene. Germline lookup yields CDR1 MNHNY and CDR2 SVGAGI (reference sequence). CDR3 sequence (DNA): TGTGCCAGCAGTTACATCGGGGGGGGAAATGAGCAGTTCTTC. Translating it yields CASSYIGGGNEQFF.

This clone was found once. The chain recombines TRBV30 with TRBJ2-6, with a weak D call TRBD1 (5 bases). The germline V and J ends were trimmed by 7 bases and 4 bases, with 8 bases remaining between them. This CDR3 contains 12 residues. Germline assignment: CDR1 GTSNPN and CDR2 SVGIG (reference sequence). DNA for the CDR3: TGTGCCTTAAGGGGAGGGGCCAACGTCCTGACTTTC. Translating it yields CALRGGANVLTF.

This clone was picked up a small number of times. This chain connects TRBV6-6 to TRBJ2-7, with D maybe TRBD2 (6 bases). The ends were cut back, 0 bases at V and 6 bases at J, with 6 bases in the middle. The CDR3 is made up of 12 amino acids. Germline CDR1 is MNHNY and CDR2 is SVGAGI (reference sequence). Written as DNA, the CDR3 is TGTGCCAGCAGTTACTCGGGGGGCGAGCAGTACTTC. It codes for CASSYSGGEQYF.

V is TRBV10-3 and J is TRBJ1-6; 8 bases are a match to TRBD1. The CDR3 covers 16 residues. With 2 bases clipped from V and 9 bases from J, the junction kept 9 bases outside the gene matches. Germline CDR1 is ENHRY and CDR2 is SYGVKD. CDR3 nucleotide sequence: TGTGCCATCAGTGAGAGGACCGGGACAGGTGGTTCACCCCTCCACTTT. As protein: CAISERTGTGGSPLHF.

The rearrangement links TRBV5-1 to TRBJ1-1, with D possibly being TRBD1 (6 bases). Germline V gene lookup returns CDR1 SGHRS and CDR2 YFSETQ. Trimming pared 4 bases from V and 5 bases from J, leaving 12 bases between. This CDR3 has 13 residues. CDR3 in DNA: TGCGCCAGCAGCCTGGACAGAGGGACTGAAGCTTTCTTT. Residues: CASSLDRGTEAFF.

The rearrangement links TRBV5-4 to TRBJ2-5, with D tentatively TRBD1 (6 bases). Germline lookup yields CDR1 SGHNT and CDR2 YYREEE (reference sequence). Trimming removed 1 base at V and 3 bases at J, with 19 bases between. The CDR3 has 17 residues. In DNA, the CDR3 is TGTGCCAGCAGCTTGCAACAGGGCAAAGTGGGGGAAGAGACCCAGTACTTC. Its protein product is CASSLQQGKVGEETQYF.

The chain couples TRBV30 to TRBJ2-1, with D tentatively TRBD1 (6 bases). V was pared by 0 bases and J by 3 bases, with 12 bases between. The CDR3 runs 15 residues. Germline V CDR1 and CDR2: GTSNPN, SVGIG (reference sequence). For the CDR3, the DNA is TGTGCCTGGAGTGTAATGGCAGGGGACTACAATGAGCAGTTCTTC. Residues: CAWSVMAGDYNEQFF. The full variable domain, completed using reference TRBV30 and TRBJ2-1, is SQTIHQWPATLVQPVGSPLSLECTVEGTSNPNLYWYRQAAGRGLQLLFYSVGIGQISSEVPQNLSASRPQDRQFILSSKKLLLSDSGFYLCAWSVMAGDYNEQFFGPGTRLTVL.

In its sample, this clone was seen a few times. The CDR3 bases are TGTGCCAGCAGCCAAGATCGGTCTAGCGCAGTCACCGGGGAGCTGTTTTTT. Amino acid sequence: CASSQDRSSAVTGELFF. The gene calls are TRBV3-1 (or the pseudogene TRBV3-2) and TRBJ2-2; tentative D call: TRBD2 (6 bases). This CDR3 has 17 amino acids. Germline CDR1 and CDR2: LGHDT and YNNKEL (reference sequence). Trimming removed 0 bases at V and 4 bases at J, with 15 bases between.

The V call is TRBV6-5, the J call TRBJ2-7, with D unclear. CDR3 length: 14 amino acids. Germline V gene lookup returns CDR1 MNHEY and CDR2 SVGAGI. Trimming pared 5 bases from V and 0 bases from J, leaving 11 bases between. CDR3 in amino acids: CASSIEEYSYEQYF. The CDR3 coding sequence is TGTGCCAGCAGTATCGAGGAATACTCCTACGAGCAGTACTTC.

The chain couples TRBV5-4 to TRBJ2-7; D perhaps matches TRBD1 (6 bases). Trimming removed 3 bases at V and 5 bases at J, with 15 bases between. This CDR3 is built from 14 residues. Germline V gene data show CDR1 as SGHNT and CDR2 as YYREEE (reference sequence). CDR3: CASSSRTDRHEQYF. In DNA, the CDR3 is TGTGCCAGCAGCTCGCGGACAGATCGTCACGAGCAGTACTTC.

V is TRBV6-4 and J is TRBJ1-4; 7 nucleotides line up with TRBD1. The V and J ends lost 4 bases and 3 bases, in that order; junction bases with no gene match: 5. This CDR3 spans 15 amino acids. From germline, CDR1 is MRHNA and CDR2 SNTAGT. The CDR3 DNA is TGTGCCAGCAGTGCTACAGGGGTGTCTAATGAAAAACTGTTTTTT. Translation gives CASSATGVSNEKLFF.

The V gene is TRBV5-1, the J gene TRBJ1-1; weak D call: TRBD1 (5 bases). The V gene lost 9 bases and the J gene lost 0 bases, with 18 bases spanning the gap. The CDR3 contains 15 residues. Germline-derived CDR1 and CDR2 are SGHRS and YFSETQ. CDR3 loop: CATTRDSTVNTEAFF. In DNA form, the CDR3 reads TGCGCCACCACCCGAGATTCGACAGTGAACACTGAAGCTTTCTTT. Combining the CDR3 with reference TRBV5-1 and TRBJ1-1 gives the whole variable domain KAGVTQTPRYLIKTRGQQVTLSCSPISGHRSVSWYQQTPGQGLQFLFEYFSETQRNKGNFPGRFSGRQFSNSRSEMNVSTLELGDSALYLCATTRDSTVNTEAFFGQGTRLTVV.

The chain couples TRBV3-1 (or the pseudogene TRBV3-2) to TRBJ2-3, with D possibly matching TRBD2 (5 bases). V was pared by 1 base and J by 6 bases, with 5 bases between. CDR3 size: 12 residues. Germline CDR1 LGHDT, CDR2 YNNKEL (reference sequence). The CDR3 is CASSQGTDTQYF. The CDR3 nucleotides are TGTGCCAGCAGCCAAGGGACTGATACGCAGTATTTT.

V and J are TRBV19 and TRBJ1-2; D uncertain. This CDR3 has 13 amino acids. V was cut by 7 bases and J by 8 bases, with 17 bases left in between. The germline V gene encodes CDR1 LNHDA and CDR2 SQIVND (reference sequence). CDR3 in DNA: TGTGCCAGTACCCCGGTGGGCCCGGGAGGCTACACCTTC. This sequence encodes CASTPVGPGGYTF.

The chain is built from TRBV6-5 and TRBJ1-1; D remains unclear. The V gene's germline CDR1 is MNHEY and CDR2 SVGAGI. The CDR3 runs to 12 residues. The V gene lost 6 bases and the J gene lost 5 bases, with 10 bases spanning the gap. The CDR3 DNA reads as TGTGCCAGCAGGATTTGGAGTACTGAAGCTTTCTTT. Its protein is CASRIWSTEAFF.

This clone was seen a few times. This chain joins TRBV6-5 and TRBJ2-7; 9 bases are shared with TRBD2. Germline V CDR1 and CDR2: MNHEY, SVGAGI. The V and J ends lost 7 bases and 0 bases, in that order; junction bases with no gene match: 4. This CDR3 is built from 14 residues. Here the CDR3 DNA reads TGTGCCAGCATCTCTAGCGGGATCTCCTACGAGCAGTACTTC. Its protein is CASISSGISYEQYF.

The rearrangement uses TRBV27 and TRBJ2-7; D is perhaps TRBD2 (6 bases). Per germline, CDR1 MNHEY and CDR2 SMNVEV (reference sequence). Trimming left V 8 bases short and J 1 base short, with 12 bases between. The CDR3 length is 13 residues. CDR3 residues: CASSSGESYEQYF. The CDR3 DNA reads TGTGCCAGCTCTTCGGGGGAGTCCTACGAGCAGTACTTC.